A selection of T cell receptor beta chains follows, all from one sample in a study of blood T cell repertoires in COVID-19. Some clones are missing from TCRdb's copy, which holds only in-frame ones; the method was immunoSEQ multiplex PCR. The sample contains around 40,000 clones, over 75% of which appear only once. The sample consisted of peripheral blood. The source is a human donor in a cohort sampled during active COVID-19. Each CDR3 is given with its conserved first and last residue.

V	J	length	CDR3
TRBV6-5	TRBJ1-2	12	CASKREVDGYTF
TRBV5-6	TRBJ1-6	19	CASSLDSLAALGHNSPLHF
TRBV19	TRBJ2-7	15	CASSPDDRSLYEQYF
TRBV4-3	TRBJ2-2	14	CASSQDVERLELFF
TRBV19	TRBJ1-2	16	CASSISGTGTFYGYTF
TRBV5-5	TRBJ1-1	14	CASSSERLNTEAFF
TRBV5-4	TRBJ1-3	15	CASSLDSNPGNTIYF
TRBV12-3/TRBV12-4	TRBJ1-1	13	CASTFRGTTEAFF
TRBV7-3	TRBJ2-2	18	CASSLGSSGVLGTGELFF
TRBV5-6	TRBJ1-2	15	CASSLGTSANYGYTF
TRBV2	TRBJ1-2	15	CASSSGQGANYGYTF
TRBV30	TRBJ2-5	14	CAWSVPGARETQYF
TRBV6-5	TRBJ2-2	14	CASRFTRVAGELFF
TRBV3-1/TRBV3-2	TRBJ2-3	13	CASSQGGADTQYF
TRBV5-4	TRBJ1-1	16	CASSPRDRGPGTEAFF
TRBV6-5	TRBJ2-3	13	CASRLAGTDTQYF
TRBV29-1	TRBJ1-1	13	CSVIDTWNTEAFF
TRBV27	TRBJ2-5	14	CASSAGTGKKTQYF
TRBV18	TRBJ2-3	17	CASSPLIRDRGADTQYF
TRBV9	TRBJ2-5	13	CASSVAGGETQYF
TRBV2	TRBJ2-5	15	CASSEVPSNQETQYF
TRBV14	TRBJ1-4	15	CASSPPGTGQGKLFF
TRBV4-2	TRBJ1-6	16	CASSPADRENLSPLHF
TRBV19	TRBJ1-4	16	CASSIVTGTPWEKLFF
TRBV11-2	TRBJ2-5	16	CASSPFRDRDRETQYF
TRBV5-6	TRBJ2-3	15	CASSSLAGGTDTQYF
TRBV6-5	TRBJ1-1	13	CASNRGANTEAFF
TRBV11-2	TRBJ2-1	18	CASIPGGLSGRFINEQFF
TRBV19	TRBJ2-1	15	CASSSRQGGKNEQFF
TRBV10-3	TRBJ1-4	14	CAISPTGLNEKLFF
TRBV3-1/TRBV3-2	TRBJ2-4	16	CASSLEGRVAKNIQYF
TRBV2	TRBJ1-3	15	CASSAEARSGNTIYF
TRBV3-1/TRBV3-2	TRBJ1-6	14	CASSQGQANSPLHF
TRBV19	TRBJ2-7	14	CASSPRQSTYEQYF
TRBV11-2	TRBJ2-4	16	CASSTTLTGGKNIQYF
TRBV4-1	TRBJ2-1	17	CASSPRTSGGALNEQFF
TRBV5-4	TRBJ2-7	15	CASSLVGSGVYEQYF
TRBV4-1	TRBJ2-1	17	CASSQDENSGSPKGQFF
TRBV6-2/TRBV6-3	TRBJ2-6	21	CASSYSYAGQGASTGANVLTF
TRBV7-2	TRBJ1-1	15	CASSLLISVNTEAFF
TRBV30	TRBJ1-5	15	CAWSGGRGINQPQHF
TRBV6-1	TRBJ2-7	15	CASSEGTSGGNEQYF